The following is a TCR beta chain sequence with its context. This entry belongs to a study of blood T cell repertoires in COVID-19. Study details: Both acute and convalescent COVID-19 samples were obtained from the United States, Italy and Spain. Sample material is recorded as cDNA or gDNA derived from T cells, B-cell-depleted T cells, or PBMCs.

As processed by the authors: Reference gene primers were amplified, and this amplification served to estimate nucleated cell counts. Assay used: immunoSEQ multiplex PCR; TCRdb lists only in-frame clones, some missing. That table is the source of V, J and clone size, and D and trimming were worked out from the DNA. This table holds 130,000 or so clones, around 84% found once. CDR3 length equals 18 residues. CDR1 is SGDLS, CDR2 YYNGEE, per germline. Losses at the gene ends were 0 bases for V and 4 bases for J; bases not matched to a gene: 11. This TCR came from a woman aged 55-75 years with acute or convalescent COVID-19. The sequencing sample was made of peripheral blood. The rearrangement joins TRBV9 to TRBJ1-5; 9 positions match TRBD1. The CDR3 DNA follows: TGTGCCAGCAGCGTAGAGGGTTTGTACAGGGGGCCAAATCAGCCCCAGCATTTT. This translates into CASSVEGLYRGPNQPQHF.